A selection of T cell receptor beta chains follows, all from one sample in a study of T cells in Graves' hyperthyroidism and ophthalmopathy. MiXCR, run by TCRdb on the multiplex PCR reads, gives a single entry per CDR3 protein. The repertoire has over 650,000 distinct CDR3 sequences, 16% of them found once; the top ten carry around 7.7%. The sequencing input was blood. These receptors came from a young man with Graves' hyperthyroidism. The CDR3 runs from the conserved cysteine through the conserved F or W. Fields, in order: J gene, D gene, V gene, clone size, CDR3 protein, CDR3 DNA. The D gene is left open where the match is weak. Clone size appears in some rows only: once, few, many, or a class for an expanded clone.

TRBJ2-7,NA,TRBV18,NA,CASSTIRGRSYEQYF,TGTGCCAGCTCCACCATCAGGGGCCGCTCCTACGAGCAGTACTTC
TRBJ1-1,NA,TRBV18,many,CASSPGLSGAFF,TGTGCCAGCTCACCGGGGCTCTCCGGCGCTTTCTTT
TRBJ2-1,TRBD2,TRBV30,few,CAWRGLAGGPFF,TGTGCCTGGCGGGGACTAGCGGGAGGCCCGTTCTTC
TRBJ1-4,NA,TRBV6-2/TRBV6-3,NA,CASSYDGRRKKLFF,TGTGCCAGCAGTTATGACGGGAGGAGGAAAAAACTGTTTTTT
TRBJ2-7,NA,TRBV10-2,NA,CASSDSWEQYF,TGCGCCAGCAGTGACTCTTGGGAGCAGTACTTC
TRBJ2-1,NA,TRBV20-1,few,CSARVSGGSYYNEQFF,TGCAGTGCTAGAGTTAGTGGGGGGAGTTACTACAATGAGCAGTTCTTC
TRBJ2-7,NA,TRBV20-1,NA,CSARGSAGGHEQHF,TGCAGTGCTAGAGGGTCAGCGGGTGGCCACGAGCAGCACTTC
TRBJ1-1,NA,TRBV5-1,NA,CASSFAGMGAFF,TGCGCCAGCAGCTTTGCAGGGATGGGAGCTTTCTTT
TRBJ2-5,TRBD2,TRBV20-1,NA,CSARDGRASETQYF,TGCAGTGCTAGAGATGGGAGGGCCTCAGAGACCCAGTACTTC
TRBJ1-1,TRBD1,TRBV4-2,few,CASSPQRQGAGGNTEAFF,TGTGCCAGCAGCCCTCAACGACAGGGGGCCGGTGGGAACACTGAAGCTTTCTTT
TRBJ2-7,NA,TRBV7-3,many,CASSPQVGYEQYF,TGTGCCAGCAGCCCCCAAGTGGGTTACGAGCAGTACTTC
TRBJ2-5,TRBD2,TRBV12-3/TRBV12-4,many,CASRLLAGAEETQYF,TGTGCCAGCAGGTTACTAGCGGGAGCGGAAGAGACCCAGTACTTC
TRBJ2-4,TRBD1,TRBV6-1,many,CASSEVETGGRDIQYF,TGTGCCAGCAGTGAAGTCGAAACAGGGGGCCGGGACATTCAGTACTTC
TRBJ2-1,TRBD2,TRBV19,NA,CASSITSGGRPYNEQFF,TGTGCCAGTAGTATAACCTCCGGCGGGAGGCCTTACAATGAGCAGTTCTTC
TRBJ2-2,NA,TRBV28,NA,CASTVGENTGELFF,TGTGCCAGCACCGTAGGAGAGAACACCGGGGAGCTGTTTTTT
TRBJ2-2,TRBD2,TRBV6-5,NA,CASKISGSGELFF,TGTGCCAGCAAAATAAGCGGGAGCGGGGAGCTGTTTTTT